Only a few counts were recorded for the clone carrying this TCR beta chain. The V gene's germline CDR1 is SGHTA and CDR2 FQGNSA. Trimming took 6 bases from V and 14 from J; bases not matched to a gene: 5. This CDR3 region has 11 residues. This entry is derived from a study of early T cells in non-severe SARS-CoV-2 infection. One entry per CDR3 protein, called by TCRdb with MiXCR from the 5' RACE reads. This sample carries about 71,000 distinct CDR3 sequences, around 15% of them seen once, and the ten largest clones take approximately 3.8%. The sequence derives from an adult who was a healthcare worker with PCR-confirmed SARS-CoV-2 infection or an uninfected control (not recorded which). The V and J genes are TRBV7-2 and TRBJ2-1; TRBD1 agrees at 9 bases. The starting material was whole blood, obtained at baseline. The CDR3 DNA reads as TGTGCCAGCAGTTCGGGACAGGGAAAGTTCTTC. Its protein is CASSSGQGKFF.